The 22 T cell receptor beta chains in this list originate from one sample, sequenced in a study of Graves' ophthalmopathy and Graves' hyperthyroidism. The authors amplified TCR beta CDR3 regions, and they did so from RNA transcripts for repertoire sequencing. First-round RT-PCR with HTBI primers preceded a second-round multiplex PCR. TCRdb called the multiplex PCR reads again in MiXCR, with one record for every CDR3 protein. The table lists 620,000 or so distinct CDR3 sequences, 22% of them singletons. The sequenced sample consisted of peripheral blood. Receptor source: a woman aged 18-35 years with stable Graves' hyperthyroidism. Some clones in this sample may be carry-over from other donors' samples.

In this sample, this clonotype turned up many times. CDR3 protein: CASRIEESQPQHF. The DNA for the CDR3 is TGTGCCAGCAGGATAGAGGAAAGTCAGCCCCAGCATTTT. The chain links TRBV6-1 to TRBJ1-5, with unresolved D. V was shortened by 6 bases and J by 6 bases, with 12 bases between the two germline ends. The CDR3 runs 13 residues. The germline gives CDR1 MNHNS, CDR2 SASEGT.

The rearrangement links TRBV30 to TRBJ1-2; D remains unclear. V gave up 3 bases and J gave up 5 bases, with 7 bases separating them. The germline V gene has CDR1 GTSNPN and CDR2 SVGIG (reference sequence). This CDR3 is 11 amino acids long. CDR3 loop: CAWRRGYGYTF. The CDR3 DNA reads as TGTGCCTGGAGGCGGGGTTATGGCTACACCTTC.

This clonotype appeared a few times. The chain has TRBV7-2 and TRBJ2-5; TRBD1 aligns across 8 bases. J was trimmed by 5 bases and V by 5 bases; bases with no gene match: 10. CDR3 length: 15 residues. Germline loops: CDR1 SGHTA, CDR2 FQGNSA. The CDR3 bases are TGTGCCAGCAGCCCTAGCCCCGACAGGGGTGAGACCCAGTACTTC. It yields the protein CASSPSPDRGETQYF.

This clonotype appeared many times. CDR3 region: CASSLASRDNSPLHF. Here the CDR3 DNA reads TGTGCCAGCAGCTTAGCTAGCAGAGATAATTCACCCCTCCACTTT. V gene TRBV11-2 combines with J gene TRBJ1-6; no reliable D call. Between the trimmed V and J ends, which lost 1 base and 5 bases, there was a span of 9 bases. This CDR3 is 15 amino acids long. Germline V CDR1 and CDR2: SGHAT, FQNNGV.

This clonotype was observed many times. The chain joins TRBV5-1 to TRBJ1-6, with D hard to call. Trimming took 5 bases from V and 6 from J, leaving 15 bases between them. This CDR3 has 15 residues. The germline V gene encodes CDR1 SGHRS and CDR2 YFSETQ. The CDR3 loop is CASSPFGPPNSPLHF. For the CDR3, the DNA is TGCGCCAGCAGTCCCTTCGGGCCTCCTAATTCACCCCTCCACTTT.

CDR3 nucleotides: TGTGCCAGCAGCGTAGGCAGGACGGCGTCCTACGAGCAGTACTTC. Amino acid sequence: CASSVGRTASYEQYF. The rearrangement links TRBV9 to TRBJ2-7; D remains ambiguous. In germline, CDR1 is SGDLS, CDR2 YYNGEE. V shed 0 bases and J shed 1 base, with 11 bases lying between them. The CDR3 is 15 amino acids. The whole variable domain, filled in from reference TRBV9 and TRBJ2-7, reads DSGVTQTPKHLITATGQRVTLRCSPRSGDLSVYWYQQSLDQGLQFLIQYYNGEERAKGNILERFSAQQFPDLHSELNLSSLELGDSALYFCASSVGRTASYEQYFGPGTRLTVT.

This clonotype was seen at least ten times. This chain links TRBV29-1 with TRBJ1-2; 10 bases fit TRBD1. From germline, CDR1 is SQVTM and CDR2 ANQGSEA. The CDR3 length is 15 residues. Trimming removed 6 bases from V and 8 bases from J; junction bases left unmatched: 15. CDR3 sequence: CSVQGGDRGREGYTF. The CDR3 region has the DNA TGCAGCGTGCAAGGAGGGGACAGGGGACGTGAAGGCTACACCTTC.

This clonotype was counted at least ten times. The chain uses TRBV10-3 and TRBJ1-2; D ambiguous. The CDR3 runs to 14 residues. CDR1 is ENHRY and CDR2 is SYGVKD in the germline V gene. The V end was cut by 3 bases, the J end by 2 bases, with 10 bases between. The CDR3 DNA reads as TGTGCCATCAGTGAACAGACATCGAACTATGGCTACACCTTC. It specifies CAISEQTSNYGYTF.

This clonotype was recorded many times. This chain links TRBV24-1 with TRBJ2-7, with 7 bases fitting TRBD1. From germline, CDR1 is KGHDR and CDR2 SFDVKD. The CDR3 has 15 amino acids. J was trimmed by 0 bases and V by 5 bases; bases with no gene match: 6. CDR3 region: CATSAKGTDSYEQYF. The CDR3 DNA reads TGTGCCACCAGTGCCAAAGGGACAGACTCCTACGAGCAGTACTTC.

A word on this clonotype: This may come from a read error, since a much larger clone is one base off. The chain couples TRBV28 to TRBJ2-5; D may be TRBD1 or TRBD2 (7 bases each). Germline CDR1 MDHEN, CDR2 SYDVKM. This CDR3 region has 14 residues. This chain's CDR3 is CASSLPRGGETKYF. The DNA of the CDR3 is TGTGCCAGCAGTTTGCCCAGGGGGGGAGAGACCAAGTACTTC.

V and J are TRBV19 and TRBJ1-3; D gene ambiguous. Trimming pared 3 bases from V and 0 bases from J, leaving 12 bases between. CDR1 LNHDA and CDR2 SQIVND come from the germline V gene (reference sequence). This CDR3 is built from 16 residues. The CDR3 sequence is CASSIGSGPSGNTIYF. Written as DNA, the CDR3 is TGTGCCAGTAGTATCGGGTCAGGACCCTCTGGAAACACCATATATTTT. The full variable domain, rest sourced from reference TRBV19 and TRBJ1-3, is DGGITQSPKYLFRKEGQNVTLSCEQNLNHDAMYWYRQDPGQGLRLIYYSQIVNDFQKGDIAEGYSVSREKKESFPLTVTSAQKNPTAFYLCASSIGSGPSGNTIYFGEGSWLTVV.

This clonotype was detected ten times or more. The V call is TRBV5-1, the J call TRBJ1-1; 7 bases line up with TRBD1. The V and J ends lost 4 bases and 5 bases, in that order; junction bases with no gene match: 5. Germline loops: CDR1 SGHRS, CDR2 YFSETQ. The length of the CDR3 is 13 residues. CDR3 sequence (DNA): TGCGCCAGCAGCGACTGGACAGGTACTGAAGCTTTCTTT. It codes for CASSDWTGTEAFF.

Concerning this clonotype: A much larger clone lies one base from this, so it may be a read error. A read error is likely, as this CDR3 ends without the conserved phenylalanine or tryptophan. J is TRBJ1-2 and V is TRBV30; 8 bases align to TRBD1. The germline V gene has CDR1 GTSNPN and CDR2 SVGIG (reference sequence). CDR3 length: 14 residues. V lost 0 bases and J lost 8; bases outside the gene matches: 8. The CDR3: CAWSVRVTGDGYTV. As DNA, the CDR3 is TGTGCCTGGAGTGTGCGGGTGACAGGGGACGGCTACACCGTC.

This clonotype occurred many times. The chain has TRBV5-1 and TRBJ2-7, with 8 bases identical to TRBD1. Germline V gene data show CDR1 as SGHRS and CDR2 as YFSETQ. The ends lost 1 base at V and 0 bases at J; junction bases unmatched: 12. CDR3 length: 18 amino acids. The CDR3 DNA reads as TGCGCCAGCAGCTTGAAGACGATGGACAGGGCCGGCTCCTACGAGCAGTACTTC. Protein: CASSLKTMDRAGSYEQYF. The full variable domain, its missing parts supplied by reference TRBV5-1 and TRBJ2-7, is KAGVTQTPRYLIKTRGQQVTLSCSPISGHRSVSWYQQTPGQGLQFLFEYFSETQRNKGNFPGRFSGRQFSNSRSEMNVSTLELGDSALYLCASSLKTMDRAGSYEQYFGPGTRLTVT.

Many counts were recorded for this clonotype. The V and J genes are TRBV6-4 and TRBJ2-5; 12 positions agree with TRBD2. CDR1 is MRHNA and CDR2 is SNTAGT in the germline V gene. With 6 bases clipped from V and 0 bases from J, the junction kept 11 bases outside the gene matches. The CDR3 loop spans 18 amino acids. Here the CDR3 reads CASRIGLAGRGDQETQYF. As DNA, the CDR3 is TGTGCCAGCAGGATCGGACTAGCGGGGCGTGGGGACCAAGAGACCCAGTACTTC.

There are a few counts of this clonotype. CDR3 loop: CASSQEGSGTSDGYTF. As DNA, the CDR3 is TGTGCCAGCAGCCAAGAAGGGTCGGGGACTTCGGATGGCTACACCTTC. J is TRBJ1-2 and V is TRBV3-1; D may be TRBD1 (5 bases). Looked up from germline, CDR1 is LGHDT and CDR2 is YNNKEL (reference sequence). CDR3 length equals 16 residues. The ends were cut back, 0 bases at V and 6 bases at J, with 17 bases in the middle.

This clonotype has ten or more counts. The chain employs TRBV12-3 or TRBV12-4 and TRBJ1-6; D gene uncertain. With 2 bases removed from V and 7 bases from J, the gap between germline ends came to 12 bases. This CDR3 comprises 15 residues. The CDR3 region has the DNA TGTGCCAGCAGTTTAACTGAACCTCCCAATTCACCCCTCCACTTT. This gives the protein CASSLTEPPNSPLHF.

This clonotype was recorded at least ten times. The junction departs from the called germline gene at one end, perhaps through a read error. The chain employs TRBV6-5 and TRBJ2-5; TRBD1 is a possible D gene (7 bases). Germline V CDR1 and CDR2: MNHEY, SVGAGI. The CDR3 loop spans 13 amino acids. CDR3 nucleotides: TGTGCCAGTAGTTACCCAGGGGGGGAGACCCAGTACTTC. The encoded protein is CASSYPGGETQYF.

This clonotype was seen many times. This chain connects TRBV6-1 to TRBJ2-5; 12 bases are a match to TRBD2. This CDR3 region has 16 residues. The ends lost 6 bases at V and 0 bases at J; junction bases unmatched: 5. Germline values: CDR1 MNHNS, CDR2 SASEGT. As DNA, the CDR3 is TGTGCCAGCAGCAACAGACTAGCGGGAGACCAAGAGACCCAGTACTTC. Translating it yields CASSNRLAGDQETQYF.

The table lists this clonotype with many counts. The chain's CDR3 is CATRKDRARETQYF. CDR3 DNA: TGTGCCACCAGGAAAGACAGGGCCAGGGAGACCCAGTACTTC. This sequence joins TRBV15 and TRBJ2-5; 7 bases fit TRBD1. V lost 6 bases, J lost 5 bases, and 9 bases stayed unmatched. There are 14 residues in the CDR3. Germline CDR1 and CDR2: LNHNV and YYDKDF (reference sequence).

This clonotype showed up many times. The J gene is TRBJ1-6, the V gene TRBV6-1, with D possibly being TRBD1 (5 bases). V lost 7 bases, J lost 5 bases, and 12 bases lay in between. The CDR3 has 14 amino acids. Germline V gene sequence: CDR1 MNHNS, CDR2 SASEGT. CDR3 coding DNA: TGTGCCAGCATCTTAGACAGCGATAATTCACCCCTCCACTTT. As protein: CASILDSDNSPLHF.

The chain has TRBV29-1 and TRBJ2-7; D may be TRBD1 (6 bases). Trimming removed 7 bases at V and 2 bases at J, with 15 bases between. CDR3 length: 13 residues. Germline assignment: CDR1 SQVTM and CDR2 ANQGSEA. For the CDR3, the DNA is TGCAGCGCAACCCGGGACAAACCCTACGAGCAGTACTTC. It translates to CSATRDKPYEQYF.